The rows below give T cell receptor beta chains drawn from one sample of a study of CD8+ T cells in alopecia areata. Clones were sequenced by immunoSEQ multiplex PCR, and TCRdb holds only the in-frame ones, with some missing. The table records approximately 150,000 clones, roughly 48% of them present only once. Sample: CD4+ T cells sorted from blood. These receptors were collected from a human donor with alopecia areata. The CDR3 runs from the conserved cysteine through the conserved F or W. A D gene is named only where the DNA matches it firmly. Clone size is given for some rows only: seen once, a few or many times, or a class if the clone is expanded.

>.|TRBJ2-3|.|TRBV18
CASSPQSTDTQYF
TGTGCCAGCTCACCACAATCCACAGATACGCAGTATTTT
>.|TRBJ2-5|.|TRBV5-1
CATSPRTRETQYF
TGCGCCACCTCCCCAAGGACGAGGGAGACCCAGTACTTC
>.|TRBJ2-7|.|TRBV30
CAWKGPTYEQYF
TGTGCCTGGAAAGGACCTACCTACGAGCAGTACTTC
>.|TRBJ2-7|few|TRBV29-1
CSVEVLGPYEQYF
TGCAGCGTTGAAGTTCTAGGGCCATACGAGCAGTACTTC
>TRBD2|TRBJ2-1|few|TRBV5-1
CASSPAPGLAGVRNEQFF
TGCGCCAGCAGCCCTGCACCCGGACTAGCGGGAGTGAGGAATGAGCAGTTCTTC
>.|TRBJ1-1|.|TRBV29-1
CSVGQRNTEAFF
TGCAGCGTTGGTCAGAGGAACACTGAAGCTTTCTTT
>.|TRBJ2-1|.|TRBV11-2
CASSSVVNEQFF
TGTGCCAGCAGCTCCGTAGTGAATGAGCAGTTCTTC
>.|TRBJ2-1|.|TRBV29-1
CSVEGEQYNEQFF
TGCAGCGTTGAAGGGGAGCAGTACAATGAGCAGTTCTTC
>.|TRBJ2-1|few|TRBV15
CATSQKRAPYNEQFF
TGTGCCACCAGCCAAAAGCGGGCCCCATACAATGAGCAGTTCTTC
>.|TRBJ2-2|few|TRBV9
CASSGSLGQLNTGELFF
TGTGCCAGCAGCGGGTCCTTGGGACAACTGAACACCGGGGAGCTGTTTTTT
>TRBD1|TRBJ1-1|.|TRBV29-1
CSVQRGLGTEAFF
TGCAGCGTTCAGAGGGGGCTAGGGACTGAAGCTTTCTTT